These 20 T cell receptor beta chains were sequenced from one sample in a study of shared clonotypes between healthy human individuals. Clones were sequenced by immunoSEQ multiplex PCR, and TCRdb holds only the in-frame ones, with some missing. The sample contains 300,000 to 400,000 clones, less than 85% of which appear only once. The sample was memory CD4+ T cells sorted from blood. Subset here: CD45RA-negative fraction. These receptors originate from a man younger than 45 in good health.

This rearrangement joins TRBV25-1 to TRBJ2-7; maybe TRBD1 (5 bases). The V end lost 2 bases, the J end lost 1 base, and 15 bases lay between the germline ends. Germline CDR1 is MGHDK and CDR2 is SYGVNS. The CDR3 length is 16 residues. CDR3 in DNA: TGTGCCAGCAGTGAAATTCCAACAGGCCAATCCTACGAGCAGTACTTC. Residues: CASSEIPTGQSYEQYF.

The V call is TRBV2, the J call TRBJ2-2; possibly TRBD1 for D (6 bases). In germline, CDR1 is SNHLY, CDR2 FYNNEI. V lost 3 bases and J 6 bases, leaving 11 bases between the germline ends. The CDR3 loop spans 14 amino acids. The CDR3 DNA reads as TGTGCCAGCAGTGATGGACAGTTGGCCGGGGAGCTGTTTTTT. Protein sequence: CASSDGQLAGELFF.

The V call is TRBV5-8, the J call TRBJ2-7, with D perhaps being TRBD1 or TRBD2 (5 bases each). The V end was cut by 6 bases, the J end by 0 bases, with 19 bases between. CDR3 length equals 16 residues. Germline lookup yields CDR1 SGHTS and CDR2 YDEGEE. CDR3 DNA: TGTGCCAGCATACCACCGGGACGGAAGATCTCCTACGAGCAGTACTTC. As protein: CASIPPGRKISYEQYF.

The chain links TRBV27 to TRBJ2-7; 9 bases align to TRBD2. The CDR3 loop spans 14 amino acids. Germline trimming cut 4 bases from V and 5 bases from J; bases unmatched to any gene: 6. Germline CDR1 and CDR2: MNHEY and SMNVEV (reference sequence). CDR3 sequence reads: CASSSPGLADEQYF. For the CDR3, the DNA is TGTGCCAGCAGTTCACCGGGACTAGCCGACGAGCAGTACTTC.

The chain carries TRBV6-6 and TRBJ1-5; TRBD1 agrees at 7 bases. V lost 6 bases and J lost 4; bases outside the gene matches: 6. This CDR3 spans 14 amino acids. Germline V CDR1 and CDR2: MNHNY, SVGAGI (reference sequence). This CDR3 is CASRSGGGNQPQHF. The CDR3 DNA is TGTGCCAGCAGGTCAGGGGGTGGGAATCAGCCCCAGCATTTT.

This clone appeared a few times. The J gene is TRBJ1-2, the V gene TRBV2; D possibly corresponds to TRBD1 (5 bases). V shed 0 bases and J shed 7 bases, with 9 bases lying between them. Germline V lookup: CDR1 SNHLY, CDR2 FYNNEI. The CDR3 consists of 13 residues. The CDR3 region has the DNA TGTGCCAGCAGTGAAGCTTTTGGGGGTGGCTACACCTTC. Amino acid sequence: CASSEAFGGGYTF.

This clone was counted between two and nine times. This chain uses TRBV5-1 with TRBJ2-1; 8 nucleotides line up with TRBD2. The germline CDR1 and CDR2 sequences are SGHRS and YFSETQ. After removal of 0 bases from V and 8 bases from J, the junction contained 13 bases not matched to a gene. The CDR3 totals 17 residues. The CDR3 DNA reads as TGCGCCAGCAGCTTGGCTCCGCGGGAGGCCCCCCCCCATGAGCAGTTCTTC. This sequence encodes CASSLAPREAPPHEQFF. The full variable domain, its missing parts supplied by reference TRBV5-1 and TRBJ2-1, is KAGVTQTPRYLIKTRGQQVTLSCSPISGHRSVSWYQQTPGQGLQFLFEYFSETQRNKGNFPGRFSGRQFSNSRSEMNVSTLELGDSALYLCASSLAPREAPPHEQFFGPGTRLTVL.

This clone was counted between two and nine times. This chain uses TRBV4-3 with TRBJ2-1; D remains ambiguous. V lost 0 bases and J lost 5, with 14 bases in between. The CDR3 is made up of 16 amino acids. The germline CDR1 and CDR2 sequences are LGHNA and YSLEER. Here the CDR3 reads CASSQEAGWVHNEQFF. DNA for the CDR3: TGCGCCAGCAGCCAAGAAGCAGGTTGGGTCCACAATGAGCAGTTCTTC.

The chain is built from TRBV5-4 and TRBJ1-6; a possible D gene is TRBD1 (5 bases). Trimming stripped 1 base from V and 10 bases from J, with 21 bases between. Germline assignment: CDR1 SGHNT and CDR2 YYREEE (reference sequence). The CDR3 has 17 amino acids. In nucleotides, the CDR3 is TGTGCCAGCAGCTTGAGGGACGCCAGTTGGCTGAGGTCACCCCTCCACTTT. Its translation: CASSLRDASWLRSPLHF.

This clone was seen once. J is TRBJ1-4 and V is TRBV4-1, with 11 positions matching TRBD1. This CDR3 comprises 15 residues. The V gene end was trimmed by 4 bases and the J gene end by 7 bases; junction bases not matched to a gene: 5. The germline V gene encodes CDR1 MGHRA and CDR2 YSYEKL. DNA for the CDR3: TGCGCCAGCAGCCCGGCGGGACAGGGGGGTGAAAAACTGTTTTTT. This gives the protein CASSPAGQGGEKLFF.

V usage is TRBV7-8 and J usage is TRBJ2-1, with D uncertain. CDR1 is SGHVS, CDR2 FQNEAQ, per germline. V was shortened by 5 bases and J by 4 bases, with 15 bases between the two germline ends. The CDR3 contains 15 residues. The CDR3, as DNA: TGTGCCAGCAGCCAAGGACCTCGGTCTTACAATGAGCAGTTCTTC. Its protein product is CASSQGPRSYNEQFF. The whole variable domain, filled in from reference TRBV7-8 and TRBJ2-1, reads GAGVSQSPRYKVAKRGQDVALRCDPISGHVSLFWYQQALGQGPEFLTYFQNEAQLDKSGLPSDRFFAERPEGSVSTLKIQRTQQEDSAVYLCASSQGPRSYNEQFFGPGTRLTVL.

This clone was recorded at least ten times. The chain carries TRBV6-4 and TRBJ2-3; perhaps TRBD2 as D (6 bases). The CDR3 covers 15 residues. The V gene lost 2 bases and the J gene lost 0 bases, with 9 bases spanning the gap. In germline, CDR1 is MRHNA, CDR2 SNTAGT. The CDR3 protein is CASSDGSGSTDTQYF. CDR3 in DNA: TGTGCCAGCAGTGACGGGAGCGGGAGCACAGATACGCAGTATTTT.

The chain is built from TRBV5-1 and TRBJ2-1; TRBD2 agrees at 7 bases. V lost 6 bases, J lost 5 bases, and 11 bases stayed unmatched. This CDR3 comprises 15 residues. Per germline, CDR1 SGHRS and CDR2 YFSETQ. The chain's CDR3 is CASNYQAGTHNEQFF. The CDR3 DNA reads TGCGCCAGCAACTACCAAGCGGGAACCCACAATGAGCAGTTCTTC.

In the case of this clone: The sample contains more than one DNA sequence encoding this CDR3. V gene TRBV28 combines with J gene TRBJ2-3; D is perhaps TRBD1 (6 bases). The germline gives CDR1 MDHEN, CDR2 SYDVKM. The CDR3 extends over 12 amino acids. The V end was cut by 5 bases, the J end by 6 bases, with 9 bases between. The CDR3 coding sequence is TGTGCCAGCAGTCAACAGGGTGATACGCAGTATTTT. This encodes CASSQQGDTQYF.

V is TRBV5-4 and J is TRBJ2-5; a possible D gene is TRBD1 (5 bases). The CDR3 consists of 14 residues. The ends were cut back, 3 bases at V and 5 bases at J, with 14 bases in the middle. Germline CDR1 is SGHNT and CDR2 is YYREEE (reference sequence). The CDR3 is CASSSSGPRETQYF. DNA of the CDR3: TGTGCCAGCAGCTCCTCAGGGCCGAGGGAGACCCAGTACTTC.

This clone was picked up a small number of times. V is TRBV18 and J is TRBJ2-2; tentatively, D is TRBD2 (6 bases). Germline CDR1 and CDR2: KGHSH and LQKENI. Deletions cut 5 bases from V and 6 bases from J, with 13 bases between. CDR3 length: 14 amino acids. DNA of the CDR3: TGTGCCAGCTCAGCGACTAGAGGAGCCGGGGAGCTGTTTTTT. Encoded protein: CASSATRGAGELFF.

This chain uses TRBV5-4 with TRBJ2-3; 9 bases match TRBD1. CDR3 length: 16 residues. V shed 5 bases, J shed 3 bases, and the junction held 10 bases outside the gene matches. Germline V lookup: CDR1 SGHNT, CDR2 YYREEE (reference sequence). The CDR3 is CASRPTRDRATDTQYF. The CDR3, as DNA: TGTGCCAGCAGACCCACACGGGACAGGGCTACAGATACGCAGTATTTT.

The chain couples TRBV15 to TRBJ2-3; 7 bases are shared with TRBD1. Germline lookup yields CDR1 LNHNV and CDR2 YYDKDF (reference sequence). V lost 0 bases and J lost 1; bases outside the gene matches: 10. This CDR3 has 18 amino acids. CDR3 sequence: CATSRDIGTVGGTDTQYF. DNA for the CDR3: TGTGCCACCAGCAGAGATATTGGGACAGTGGGGGGCACAGATACGCAGTATTTT.

This clone was counted at least ten times. This chain uses TRBV2 with TRBJ1-1, with unresolved D. Germline CDR1 SNHLY, CDR2 FYNNEI. Trimming shortened V by 6 bases and J by 5 bases, and 7 bases separated the two germline ends. The CDR3 length is 11 residues. As DNA, the CDR3 is TGTGCCAGCAGCCCGTGGACTGAAGCTTTCTTT. Translating gives CASSPWTEAFF. The full variable domain, its missing parts supplied by reference TRBV2 and TRBJ1-1, is EPEVTQTPSHQVTQMGQEVILRCVPISNHLYFYWYRQILGQKVEFLVSFYNNEISEKSEIFDDQFSVERPDGSNFTLKIRSTKLEDSAMYFCASSPWTEAFFGQGTRLTVV.

The V gene is TRBV30, the J gene TRBJ2-4; D remains ambiguous. Germline V gene lookup returns CDR1 GTSNPN and CDR2 SVGIG (reference sequence). The CDR3 loop spans 14 amino acids. V was pared by 1 base and J by 6 bases, with 13 bases between. CDR3 region: CAWSENAGRNIQYF. As DNA, the CDR3 is TGTGCCTGGAGTGAAAATGCCGGCCGAAACATTCAGTACTTC.